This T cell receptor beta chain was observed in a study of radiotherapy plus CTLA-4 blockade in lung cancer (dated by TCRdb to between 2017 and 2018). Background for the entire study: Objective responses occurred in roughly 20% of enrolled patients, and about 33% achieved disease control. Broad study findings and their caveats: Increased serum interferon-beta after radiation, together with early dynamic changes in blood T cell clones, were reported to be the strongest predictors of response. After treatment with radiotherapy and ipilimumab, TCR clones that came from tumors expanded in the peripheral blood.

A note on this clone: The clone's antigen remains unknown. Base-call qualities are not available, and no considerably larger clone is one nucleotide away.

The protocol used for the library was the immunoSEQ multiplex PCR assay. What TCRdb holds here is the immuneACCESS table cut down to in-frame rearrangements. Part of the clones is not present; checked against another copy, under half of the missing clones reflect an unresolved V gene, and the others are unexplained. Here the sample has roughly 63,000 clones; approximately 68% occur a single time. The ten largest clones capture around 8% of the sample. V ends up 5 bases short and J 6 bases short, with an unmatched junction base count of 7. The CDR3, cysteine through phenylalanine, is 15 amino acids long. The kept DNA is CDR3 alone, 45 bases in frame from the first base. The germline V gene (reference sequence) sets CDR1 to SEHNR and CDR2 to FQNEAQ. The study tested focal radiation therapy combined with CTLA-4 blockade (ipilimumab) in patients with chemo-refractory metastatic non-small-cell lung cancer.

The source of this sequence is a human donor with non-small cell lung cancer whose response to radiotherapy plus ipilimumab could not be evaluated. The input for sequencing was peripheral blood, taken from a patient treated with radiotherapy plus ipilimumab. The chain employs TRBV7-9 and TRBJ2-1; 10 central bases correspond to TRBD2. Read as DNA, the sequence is TGTGCCAGCAGCGCTCCTAGCGGGGGACCCAATGAGCAGTTCTTC. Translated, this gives CASSAPSGGPNEQFF. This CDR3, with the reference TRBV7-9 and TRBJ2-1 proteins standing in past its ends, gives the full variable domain DTGVSQNPRHKITKRGQNVTFRCDPISEHNRLYWYRQTLGQGPEFLTYFQNEAQLEKSRLLSDRFSAERPKGSFSTLEIQRTEQGDSAMYLCASSAPSGGPNEQFFGPGTRLTVL.